A selection of T cell receptor beta chains follows, all from one sample in a study of cytomegalovirus exposure and HLA in healthy donors. Assay: immunoSEQ multiplex PCR; the TCRdb copy retains only in-frame clones and omits some. The table shows 100,000 or so clones, with around 63% occurring only once. The sample consisted of PBMCs. These receptors all come from a human donor in good health. Each CDR3 is given with its conserved first and last residue. D genes are given only for firm matches. Size is omitted from some rows. Given values are once, few, many or a class for expanded clones.

>TRBV5-4|TRBD1|16|NA|TRBJ1-2
TGTGCCAGCAGCCCGGCGGGGGACAGGGGGACCTATGGCTACACCTTC
CASSPAGDRGTYGYTF
>TRBV5-1|TRBD1|16|NA|TRBJ2-1
TGCGCCAGCAGCTTCCCGAAAACAGGGGCCGGCAATGAGCAGTTCTTC
CASSFPKTGAGNEQFF
>TRBV19|TRBD1|14|NA|TRBJ1-1
TGTGCCAGTAGTATATGGGACAGAGGAACTGAAGCTTTCTTT
CASSIWDRGTEAFF
>TRBV7-9|TRBD1|14|few|TRBJ2-7
TGTGCCAGCAGCCAAACGGGACAGAGCTACGAGCAGTACTTC
CASSQTGQSYEQYF
>TRBV11-2|NA|14|few|TRBJ2-3
TGTGCCAGCAGCTGGGGACAACCCACAGATACGCAGTATTTT
CASSWGQPTDTQYF
>TRBV4-1|TRBD1|16|NA|TRBJ2-7
TGCGCCAGCAGCCAAGGGGCGACAGGGAATTCCGACGAGCAGTACTTC
CASSQGATGNSDEQYF
>TRBV11-2|NA|19|once|TRBJ1-2
TGTGCCAGCAGCTTAGGAAGTAGGATTTATGCCAGGGGATGGGATGGCTACACCTTC
CASSLGSRIYARGWDGYTF
>TRBV27|TRBD2|15|NA|TRBJ2-7
TGTGCCAGCAGTTCAACTAGCGCCTCCTCCTACGAGCAGTACTTC
CASSSTSASSYEQYF
>TRBV28|TRBD1|13|NA|TRBJ2-7
TGTGCCAGCAGTTGGGACAGGTCCTACGAGCAGTACTTC
CASSWDRSYEQYF
>TRBV2|TRBD1|15|NA|TRBJ2-7
TGTGCCAGCAGGGTCCGACAGGGGGCACTCAACGAGCAGTACTTC
CASRVRQGALNEQYF
>TRBV27|NA|15|once|TRBJ1-5
TGTGCCAGCAGTTTAAGGAGGGCAGACAATCAGCCCCAGCATTTT
CASSLRRADNQPQHF
>TRBV9|TRBD1|18|NA|TRBJ2-2
TGTGCCAGCAGCGTCCGGGACAGGGGCAACCCGAGGACCGGGGAGCTGTTTTTT
CASSVRDRGNPRTGELFF
>TRBV4-1|TRBD1|15|once|TRBJ2-3
TGCGCCAGCAGGGCCGGGACAGGGGAATCAGATACGCAGTATTTT
CASRAGTGESDTQYF
>TRBV9|NA|15|NA|TRBJ2-3
TGTGCCAGCAGCGTCAGGGGTTCCCGCACAGATACGCAGTATTTT
CASSVRGSRTDTQYF
>TRBV27|TRBD2|13|NA|TRBJ2-7
TGTGCCAGCAGTTGGACTAGCGGCTACGAGCAGTACTTC
CASSWTSGYEQYF
>TRBV5-1|NA|17|NA|TRBJ1-4
TGCGCCAGCAGCTTGGGCTGGGCAGGGGTGGATATTGAAAAACTGTTTTTT
CASSLGWAGVDIEKLFF
>TRBV2|TRBD2|15|few|TRBJ2-7
TGTGCCAGCAGACCTAGCGGGAGCGTCGGGTACGAGCAGTACTTC
CASRPSGSVGYEQYF
>TRBV6-5|NA|13|NA|TRBJ2-5
TGTGCCAGCAGTTACTCGACAGATGGGACCCAGTACTTC
CASSYSTDGTQYF
>TRBV28|TRBD1|14|NA|TRBJ1-4
TGTGCCAGCAGTTCCGGGACAGTCAATGAAAAACTGTTTTTT
CASSSGTVNEKLFF
>TRBV10-3|NA|13|NA|TRBJ2-7
TGTGCCACAGGTAAGGGGTCCTACTACGAGCAGTACTTC
CATGKGSYYEQYF
>TRBV6-5|TRBD2|15|NA|TRBJ2-1
TGTGCCAGTCATAGCGGGGACCAATCAGGAATTGAGCAGTTCTTC
CASHSGDQSGIEQFF
>TRBV7-2|NA|14|once|TRBJ2-7
TGTGCCAGCAGCCAGCCCGGGAGTCTGGCCGAGCAGTACTTC
CASSQPGSLAEQYF
>TRBV5-4|TRBD1|14|NA|TRBJ2-7
TGTGCCAGCAGCTTGGGGACAGGGGCATACGAGCAGTACTTC
CASSLGTGAYEQYF
>TRBV2|TRBD1|15|NA|TRBJ2-3
TGTGCCAGCAGGCCACAGGGGATGGGGACAGATACGCAGTATTTT
CASRPQGMGTDTQYF
>TRBV6-6|NA|13|NA|TRBJ1-5
TGTGCCAGCAGTTCCGGGGCGGGAGGACCCCAGCATTTT
CASSSGAGGPQHF
>TRBV30|TRBD2|14|NA|TRBJ2-3
TGTGCCTGGATGTCCTTCCGGGGGGAGTACACGCAGTATTTT
CAWMSFRGEYTQYF
>TRBV29-1|TRBD2|12|NA|TRBJ2-5
TGCAGCGTTGGAGCGGGGGTAGAGACCCAGTACTTC
CSVGAGVETQYF
>TRBV18|TRBD2|17|NA|TRBJ2-7
TGTGCCAGCTCACCTAGGACTAGCGGGATAACCACCTACGAGCAGTACTTC
CASSPRTSGITTYEQYF
>TRBV2|TRBD2|17|NA|TRBJ2-3
TGTGCCATTCCGGGACTAGCGGGAGGGCCATGGACAGATACGCAGTATTTT
CAIPGLAGGPWTDTQYF
>TRBV9|TRBD1|15|NA|TRBJ2-1
TGTGCCAGCAGCGGGGGACAGAGGTCCTACAATGAGCAGTTCTTC
CASSGGQRSYNEQFF
>TRBV2|NA|11|NA|TRBJ2-1
TGTGCCAGCAGCGACGGGGATGAGCAGTTCTTC
CASSDGDEQFF
>TRBV27|TRBD2|16|NA|TRBJ2-3
TGTGCCAGCAGTCCACGACTAGCGGGAGACACAGATACGCAGTATTTT
CASSPRLAGDTDTQYF
>TRBV6-1|NA|15|NA|TRBJ2-3
TGTGCCAGCAGTGAAATGAGTCCCGGGGGAGATACGCAGTATTTT
CASSEMSPGGDTQYF
>TRBV30|NA|14|NA|TRBJ1-1
TGTGCCTGGAGTTCGGACATGTTGAACACTGAAGCTTTCTTT
CAWSSDMLNTEAFF
>TRBV7-6|NA|15|few|TRBJ2-7
TGTGCCAGCAGCGGGGATCAGGGGTCCTCCTACGAGCAGTACTTC
CASSGDQGSSYEQYF
>TRBV7-9|NA|12|NA|TRBJ1-1
TGTGCCAGCAGCTCCGGGTACACTGAAGCTTTCTTT
CASSSGYTEAFF
>TRBV11-3|TRBD2|15|few|TRBJ2-1
TGTGCCAGCAGCTTAGTGCGGGGGACGTACAATGAGCAGTTCTTC
CASSLVRGTYNEQFF
>TRBV7-2|TRBD2|17|few|TRBJ2-7
TGTGCCAGCAGCTTCACACGACCGGGACTAGGCCTCTACGAGCAGTACTTC
CASSFTRPGLGLYEQYF
>TRBV5-1|NA|13|NA|TRBJ2-7
TGCGCCAGCAGCTATGGACAGAGTTACGAGCAGTACTTC
CASSYGQSYEQYF
>TRBV7-6|NA|18|NA|TRBJ2-5
TGTGCCAGCAGCGAGGGGTTTAGGACGGACAGCATCCAAGAGACCCAGTACTTC
CASSEGFRTDSIQETQYF
>TRBV29-1|TRBD2|16|NA|TRBJ2-2
TGCAGCGTTGAGGGACTAGCGGGAGTTGCACCCGGGGAGCTGTTTTTT
CSVEGLAGVAPGELFF
>TRBV12-1|NA|14|NA|TRBJ2-7
TGTGCCAGCAGCCGAACTGCCTCCTCCTACGAGCAGTACTTC
CASSRTASSYEQYF
>TRBV30|TRBD1|15|NA|TRBJ1-1
TGTGCCTGGAGTCCAGGGACAGTGAAGAACACTGAAGCTTTCTTT
CAWSPGTVKNTEAFF
>TRBV11-3|TRBD2|15|NA|TRBJ2-1
TGTGCCAGCAGCGAAACTAGCGGGAGGGCCACTGAGCAGTTCTTC
CASSETSGRATEQFF
>TRBV7-9|NA|12|NA|TRBJ1-1
TGTTCCAGCAGCTTTAGTTTAGCTGAAGCTTTCTTT
CSSSFSLAEAFF
>TRBV7-7|TRBD1|15|NA|TRBJ2-3
TGTGCTAGCAGCTTAGGGGGCAGGGGTGCAGATACGCAGTATTTT
CASSLGGRGADTQYF
>TRBV5-1|NA|16|NA|TRBJ1-1
TGCGCCAGCAGCTTGGGGCCTACAGGGCTCAACACTGAAGCTTTCTTT
CASSLGPTGLNTEAFF
>TRBV7-9|NA|19|few|TRBJ2-7
TGTGCCAGCAGCTTAGCGGACAAGCCCAGATCAAAATCCTCCTACGAGCAGTACTTC
CASSLADKPRSKSSYEQYF
>TRBV27|TRBD1|14|few|TRBJ1-1
TGTGCCAGCAGTTCTTTTGGCAGGGGGACTCAAGCTTTCTTT
CASSSFGRGTQAFF
>TRBV4-1|NA|17|NA|TRBJ2-3
TGCGCCAGCAGCCAAGATGGTAGCACCCCCCGTGCAGATACGCAGTATTTT
CASSQDGSTPRADTQYF
>TRBV6-5|NA|15|NA|TRBJ1-3
TGTGCCAGCAGTGGGACGGGAGTCTCTGGAAACACCATATATTTT
CASSGTGVSGNTIYF